Listed here are 30 T cell receptor beta chains from one sample, sequenced in a study of T cell responses to AZD1222 COVID-19 vaccine. Profiled with immunoSEQ multiplex PCR; TCRdb holds only in-frame clones, not every one. The data show approximately 92,000 clones, 90% to 95% seen once. The specimen was peripheral blood, collected on day 0 of AZD1222 vaccination. These receptors all come from an adult in good health.

This clone was detected a few times. The chain carries TRBV7-3 and TRBJ1-1; 9 bases map to TRBD1. The CDR3 extends over 14 amino acids. The V and J ends lost 4 bases and 6 bases, in that order; junction bases with no gene match: 6. The V gene's germline CDR1 is SGHTA and CDR2 FQGTGA. As DNA, the CDR3 is TGTGCCAGCAGCTCCGGACAGGGGAAAGCTGAAGCTTTCTTT. Its protein is CASSSGQGKAEAFF.

V is TRBV2 and J is TRBJ2-3; the D gene is possibly TRBD2 (6 bases). Germline CDR1 SNHLY, CDR2 FYNNEI. V dropped 8 bases and J dropped 2 bases, with 14 bases sitting between them. There are 14 residues in the CDR3. CDR3 coding DNA: TGTGCCAGCCCTAAGGCGGGGACCACAGATACGCAGTATTTT. Translating it yields CASPKAGTTDTQYF. The entire variable domain, with the rest obtained from reference TRBV2 and TRBJ2-3, is as follows: EPEVTQTPSHQVTQMGQEVILRCVPISNHLYFYWYRQILGQKVEFLVSFYNNEISEKSEIFDDQFSVERPDGSNFTLKIRSTKLEDSAMYFCASPKAGTTDTQYFGPGTRLTVL.

This chain joins TRBV5-4 and TRBJ1-1; tentative D call: TRBD1 (6 bases). Trimming took off 4 bases at V and 1 base at J, with 11 bases between the two ends. The CDR3 is 14 amino acids. Germline V gene sequence: CDR1 SGHNT, CDR2 YYREEE (reference sequence). The CDR3 is CASSGDTGNTEAFF. CDR3 coding DNA: TGTGCCAGCAGCGGGGACACCGGGAACACTGAAGCTTTCTTT. Supplemented by reference TRBV5-4 and TRBJ1-1, the full variable domain reads ETGVTQSPTHLIKTRGQQVTLRCSSQSGHNTVSWYQQALGQGPQFIFQYYREEENGRGNFPPRFSGLQFPNYSSELNVNALELDDSALYLCASSGDTGNTEAFFGQGTRLTVV.

This chain uses TRBV9 with TRBJ1-1; D gene unclear. Germline loops: CDR1 SGDLS, CDR2 YYNGEE. V was shortened by 2 bases and J by 1 base, with 12 bases between the two germline ends. The CDR3 has 15 amino acids. DNA for the CDR3: TGTGCCAGCAGCGTTCACACAGCCCCGAACACTGAAGCTTTCTTT. Translation gives CASSVHTAPNTEAFF.

This clone was seen a handful of times. This chain links TRBV6-4 with TRBJ1-4; D remains ambiguous. V was cut by 7 bases and J by 0 bases, with 9 bases left in between. The CDR3 is made up of 14 amino acids. Germline V gene lookup returns CDR1 MRHNA and CDR2 SNTAGT. The CDR3 nucleotides read TGTGCCAGCATAAGGATCCCAACTAATGAAAAACTGTTTTTT. Amino acids: CASIRIPTNEKLFF.

The chain recombines TRBV9 with TRBJ1-3; D is possibly TRBD1 (5 bases). Trimming removed 0 bases from V and 8 bases from J, with 9 bases in between. This CDR3 region has 13 residues. CDR1 is SGDLS and CDR2 is YYNGEE in the germline V gene. As DNA, the CDR3 is TGTGCCAGCAGCGTAGGTGGGGCGGACACCATATATTTT. This codes for CASSVGGADTIYF.

This rearrangement joins TRBV2 to TRBJ2-2, with 7 bases lining up with TRBD1. The CDR3 is 14 amino acids. CDR1 and CDR2 (germline): SNHLY, FYNNEI. The V and J ends lost 6 bases and 4 bases, in that order; junction bases with no gene match: 5. In nucleotides, the CDR3 is TGTGCCAGCAGAGGGACAGCTCCCACCGGGGAGCTGTTTTTT. Its protein product is CASRGTAPTGELFF. The variable domain in full, with the rest retrieved from reference TRBV2 and TRBJ2-2, is EPEVTQTPSHQVTQMGQEVILRCVPISNHLYFYWYRQILGQKVEFLVSFYNNEISEKSEIFDDQFSVERPDGSNFTLKIRSTKLEDSAMYFCASRGTAPTGELFFGEGSRLTVL.

This clone was found once. The rearrangement uses TRBV19 and TRBJ1-2; unclear D gene. The germline V gene has CDR1 LNHDA and CDR2 SQIVND (reference sequence). V was clipped by 9 bases and J by 4 bases, with 12 bases between them. CDR3 size: 12 residues. CDR3 loop: CASGGSLYGYTF. In DNA, the CDR3 is TGTGCCAGCGGTGGGAGTCTCTATGGCTACACCTTC.

The chain has TRBV7-9 and TRBJ1-2, with D maybe TRBD1 (5 bases). Per the germline V gene, CDR1 is SEHNR and CDR2 is FQNEAQ (reference sequence). V was clipped by 2 bases and J by 8 bases, with 15 bases between them. The CDR3 is 14 residues long. CDR3 residues: CASSLFGGEAGYTF. The DNA for the CDR3 is TGTGCCAGCAGCTTATTCGGGGGTGAAGCGGGCTACACCTTC.

The genes are TRBV7-2 and TRBJ2-3; D unresolved. Trimming stripped 0 bases from V and 1 base from J, with 8 bases between. This CDR3 has 15 amino acids. Germline CDR1 and CDR2: SGHTA and FQGNSA. CDR3: CASSLAGSGTDTQYF. CDR3 DNA: TGTGCCAGCAGCTTAGCAGGGTCAGGCACAGATACGCAGTATTTT.

The V gene is TRBV18, the J gene TRBJ1-5, with D possibly matching TRBD1 (6 bases). CDR3 size: 17 residues. The germline gives CDR1 KGHSH, CDR2 LQKENI. V dropped 1 base and J dropped 1 base, with 14 bases sitting between them. The CDR3 region has the DNA TGTGCCAGCTCACCACAGGCAGGGGCCGGAAGCAATCAGCCCCAGCATTTT. Translation: CASSPQAGAGSNQPQHF.

A few counts support this clone. J is TRBJ1-3 and V is TRBV18; D is possibly TRBD1 (6 bases). The CDR3 is 16 residues long. Germline V CDR1 and CDR2: KGHSH, LQKENI. The ends were cut back, 3 bases at V and 0 bases at J, with 12 bases in the middle. The CDR3 DNA is TGTGCCAGCTCACCCGCAACAGGGAACTCTGGAAACACCATATATTTT. Translation: CASSPATGNSGNTIYF. Complete variable domain (other parts from reference TRBV18 and TRBJ1-3): NAGVMQNPRHLVRRRGQEARLRCSPMKGHSHVYWYRQLPEEGLKFMVYLQKENIIDESGMPKERFSAEFPKEGPSILRIQQVVRGDSAAYFCASSPATGNSGNTIYFGEGSWLTVV.

This clone occurred once. The chain is built from TRBV9 and TRBJ2-2, with D possibly being TRBD2 (6 bases). CDR1 is SGDLS and CDR2 is YYNGEE in the germline V gene. The CDR3 runs to 16 residues. Deletions cut 0 bases from V and 1 base from J, with 10 bases between. CDR3 protein: CASSVGGLLNTGELFF. The CDR3 DNA reads as TGTGCCAGCAGCGTAGGGGGACTCCTGAACACCGGGGAGCTGTTTTTT. The complete variable domain, with remaining parts taken from reference TRBV9 and TRBJ2-2, reads DSGVTQTPKHLITATGQRVTLRCSPRSGDLSVYWYQQSLDQGLQFLIQYYNGEERAKGNILERFSAQQFPDLHSELNLSSLELGDSALYFCASSVGGLLNTGELFFGEGSRLTVL.

This clone was found once. The chain combines TRBV7-3 with TRBJ2-1; D is perhaps TRBD2 (6 bases). The CDR3 extends over 15 amino acids. Trimming took 5 bases from V and 6 from J, leaving 17 bases between them. Germline V gene sequence: CDR1 SGHTA, CDR2 FQGTGA. The CDR3 is CASSLQGGRGNEQFF. The CDR3 DNA reads as TGTGCCAGCAGCCTCCAGGGAGGAAGGGGCAATGAGCAGTTCTTC. Full variable domain (outside the CDR3, taken from reference TRBV7-3 and TRBJ2-1): GAGVSQTPSNKVTEKGKYVELRCDPISGHTALYWYRQSLGQGPEFLIYFQGTGAADDSGLPNDRFFAVRPEGSVSTLKIQRTERGDSAVYLCASSLQGGRGNEQFFGPGTRLTVL.

The chain employs TRBV27 and TRBJ1-5; weak D call: TRBD1 (5 bases). The CDR3 totals 14 residues. Germline loops: CDR1 MNHEY, CDR2 SMNVEV (reference sequence). V lost 6 bases to trimming and J lost 3 bases, with 12 bases between them. DNA of the CDR3: TGTGCCAGCAGACCAGACAGACACAATCAGCCCCAGCATTTT. It yields the protein CASRPDRHNQPQHF.

CDR3 coding DNA: TGCGCCAGCAGCTTGACGGTTGCTAGCGGGAGTCCCGAGCAGTACTTC. Amino acid sequence: CASSLTVASGSPEQYF. V gene TRBV5-1 combines with J gene TRBJ2-7; 10 nucleotides align to TRBD2. From germline, CDR1 is SGHRS and CDR2 YFSETQ. The CDR3 extends over 16 amino acids. Losses at the gene ends were 1 base for V and 6 bases for J; bases not matched to a gene: 10.

V and J are TRBV7-9 and TRBJ2-1; the D is unclear. Trimming shortened V by 5 bases and J by 7 bases, and 6 bases separated the two germline ends. The germline gives CDR1 SEHNR, CDR2 FQNEAQ (reference sequence). The CDR3 extends over 11 amino acids. DNA for the CDR3: TGTGCCAGCAGCCTAGTGAATGAGCAGTTCTTC. It codes for CASSLVNEQFF.

The rearrangement joins TRBV6-5 to TRBJ1-1; maybe TRBD1 (6 bases). The germline gives CDR1 MNHEY, CDR2 SVGAGI. The CDR3 runs to 14 residues. The V and J ends lost 7 bases and 4 bases respectively, with 16 bases between them. The CDR3: CASTSGGALTEAFF. CDR3 DNA: TGTGCCAGCACCTCCGGGGGGGCTCTCACTGAAGCTTTCTTT.

This clone was seen more than once but under ten times. The chain employs TRBV9 and TRBJ1-5; 8 bases match TRBD1. CDR3 size: 14 residues. From germline, CDR1 is SGDLS and CDR2 YYNGEE. Germline trimming cut 3 bases from V and 3 bases from J; bases unmatched to any gene: 2. CDR3 region: CASSAGGVNQPQHF. The CDR3 bases are TGTGCCAGCAGCGCAGGGGGCGTCAATCAGCCCCAGCATTTT.

V usage is TRBV7-2 and J usage is TRBJ2-5; D perhaps matches TRBD2 (5 bases). The CDR3 length is 15 residues. Germline CDR1 reads SGHTA; CDR2 reads FQGNSA. V lost 1 base to trimming and J lost 4 bases, with 13 bases between them. CDR3 sequence reads: CASSLEGWRLETQYF. CDR3 nucleotides: TGTGCCAGCAGCTTAGAAGGTTGGAGGTTAGAGACCCAGTACTTC.

This clone was seen a single time. V is TRBV5-1 and J is TRBJ1-4, with 8 bases matching TRBD1. Germline assignment: CDR1 SGHRS and CDR2 YFSETQ. This CDR3 region has 16 residues. With 2 bases clipped from V and 4 bases from J, the junction kept 7 bases outside the gene matches. The CDR3 loop reads CASSFGTGQGNEKLFF. The CDR3 region has the DNA TGCGCCAGCAGCTTCGGGACAGGTCAGGGTAATGAAAAACTGTTTTTT.

This rearrangement joins TRBV6-5 to TRBJ1-2, with 7 bases identical to TRBD1. J gave up 5 bases and V 2 bases, and 5 bases lay outside the gene matches. The CDR3 sequence is 14 residues long. Germline assignment: CDR1 MNHEY and CDR2 SVGAGI. The CDR3 sequence: CASSYRRGRYGYTF. In nucleotides, the CDR3 is TGTGCCAGCAGTTACAGAAGGGGGCGTTATGGCTACACCTTC.

The chain recombines TRBV11-1 with TRBJ2-7; D ambiguous. The CDR3 totals 14 residues. Per the germline V gene, CDR1 is SGHAT and CDR2 is FQDESV (reference sequence). V lost 8 bases and J lost 0, with 14 bases in between. The CDR3 DNA sequence: TGTGCCAGCTCAAACAGTGGTAGCTCCTACGAGCAGTACTTC. The encoded protein is CASSNSGSSYEQYF.

CDR3 amino acids: CASSPQEEGGGVQHF. CDR3 nucleotide sequence: TGTGCCAGCTCACCTCAAGAGGAAGGGGGAGGAGTCCAGCATTTT. This chain joins TRBV18 and TRBJ1-5; D perhaps matches TRBD1 (6 bases). The germline V gene encodes CDR1 KGHSH and CDR2 LQKENI. This CDR3 region has 15 residues. The germline V and J ends were trimmed by 3 bases and 12 bases, with 21 bases remaining between them.

The genes are TRBV5-5 and TRBJ1-5; 11 bases line up with TRBD1. The CDR3 is 16 amino acids. CDR1 is SGHKS, CDR2 YYEKEE, per germline (reference sequence). Trimming removed 3 bases from V and 7 bases from J; junction bases left unmatched: 9. The CDR3 is CASSSLWTGGRQPQHF. The CDR3 DNA reads TGTGCCAGCAGCTCCCTCTGGACAGGGGGCAGGCAGCCCCAGCATTTT. Based on the CDR3 plus reference TRBV5-5 and TRBJ1-5, the full variable domain is DAGVTQSPTHLIKTRGQQVTLRCSPISGHKSVSWYQQVLGQGPQFIFQYYEKEERGRGNFPDRFSARQFPNYSSELNVNALLLGDSALYLCASSSLWTGGRQPQHFGDGTRLSIL.

The V and J genes are TRBV18 and TRBJ1-3, with D possibly being TRBD1 (6 bases). V dropped 6 bases and J dropped 4 bases, with 13 bases sitting between them. The CDR3 consists of 14 residues. CDR1 KGHSH and CDR2 LQKENI come from the germline V gene. CDR3 nucleotides: TGTGCCAGCTCGCCCGGGACACCCGGAAACACCATATATTTT. It translates to CASSPGTPGNTIYF.

V and J are TRBV27 and TRBJ1-6, with D unclear. Deletions cut 4 bases from V and 4 bases from J, with 11 bases between. Germline-derived CDR1 and CDR2 are MNHEY and SMNVEV (reference sequence). The CDR3 has 15 amino acids. CDR3 sequence (DNA): TGTGCCAGCAGTTCTTTAAAGGGTTATAATTCACCCCTCCACTTT. Amino acid sequence: CASSSLKGYNSPLHF.

J is TRBJ2-1 and V is TRBV13; TRBD1 aligns across 8 bases. Per the germline V gene, CDR1 is PRHDT and CDR2 is FYEKMQ (reference sequence). This CDR3 is built from 15 residues. The J segment lost 6 bases and the V segment lost 1 base, leaving 5 bases of the junction unmatched. The CDR3 DNA sequence: TGTGCCAGCAGCTTAGTAGGCACAGGGGGCAATGAGCAGTTCTTC. Amino acids: CASSLVGTGGNEQFF.

The J gene is TRBJ2-7, the V gene TRBV5-1; D perhaps matches TRBD1 (6 bases). V was pared by 3 bases and J by 7 bases, with 29 bases between. The CDR3 runs 18 residues. CDR1 SGHRS and CDR2 YFSETQ come from the germline V gene. CDR3: CASSSSNSQGPSLREQYF. The CDR3 DNA sequence: TGCGCCAGCAGCTCTTCTAACTCGCAGGGGCCTTCGTTGAGGGAGCAGTACTTC. Complete variable domain (other parts from reference TRBV5-1 and TRBJ2-7): KAGVTQTPRYLIKTRGQQVTLSCSPISGHRSVSWYQQTPGQGLQFLFEYFSETQRNKGNFPGRFSGRQFSNSRSEMNVSTLELGDSALYLCASSSSNSQGPSLREQYFGPGTRLTVT.

V is TRBV11-3 and J is TRBJ2-2; D remains unclear. Trimming shortened V by 1 base and J by 6 bases, and 6 bases separated the two germline ends. Germline V lookup: CDR1 SGHNT, CDR2 YENEEA. This CDR3 spans 13 amino acids. The CDR3 is CASSLVSSGELFF. The CDR3, as DNA: TGTGCCAGCAGCTTAGTTTCGTCCGGGGAGCTGTTTTTT.